The clone carrying this T cell receptor beta chain was observed a handful of times. The data derive from a study of CD8+CD57+ T cells in acquired aplastic anemia. It was patients with CD8+CD57+ cell expansion by flow cytometry who were chosen for sequencing. V lost 6 bases to trimming and J lost 0 bases, with 13 bases between them. This CDR3 is 15 amino acids long. The germline V gene encodes CDR1 SGHVS and CDR2 FQNEAQ. TCR beta VDJ and CDR3 profiling used genomic DNA as template. Using its own MiXCR run on the reads, TCRdb lists one record per CDR3 protein. This table has roughly 180,000 distinct CDR3 sequences, nearly 50% appearing once.

Sequencing used sorted CD4+, CD8+, or CD8+CD57+ T cells (not recorded which) from PBMCs. The V call is TRBV7-8, the J call TRBJ2-3, with D tentatively TRBD2 (6 bases). The clonotype was recovered from a human donor with aplastic anemia. In DNA form, the CDR3 reads TGTGCCAGCAGATTGGGGAGGACCAGCACAGATACGCAGTATTTT. It encodes CASRLGRTSTDTQYF.